These 26 T cell receptor beta chains share one sample of origin, sequenced in a study of CD8 T cell repertoires and HIV-1 epitope variants. Antigen specificity for these receptors is unknown. Repertoires were generated with immunoSEQ multiplex PCR, while TCRdb's copy carries only in-frame clones and drops some. The table has 2,500 to 3,000 clones, around 66% seen once; the top ten hold around 43%. Sequences were obtained from cultured CD8+ T cells derived from PBMCs. The source is a male donor with HIV.

The chain couples TRBV5-1 to TRBJ1-1; no clear D. CDR1 and CDR2 (germline): SGHRS, YFSETQ. Trimming shortened V by 4 bases and J by 0 bases, and 7 bases separated the two germline ends. This CDR3 comprises 13 residues. CDR3 sequence: CASSLTLNTEAFF. The DNA for the CDR3 is TGCGCCAGCAGCCTGACTCTGAACACTGAAGCTTTCTTT. The full variable domain, with the rest looked up from reference TRBV5-1 and TRBJ1-1, is KAGVTQTPRYLIKTRGQQVTLSCSPISGHRSVSWYQQTPGQGLQFLFEYFSETQRNKGNFPGRFSGRQFSNSRSEMNVSTLELGDSALYLCASSLTLNTEAFFGQGTRLTVV.

V is TRBV9 and J is TRBJ2-1, with D uncertain. CDR1 SGDLS and CDR2 YYNGEE come from the germline V gene. V lost 4 bases to trimming and J lost 5 bases, with 4 bases between them. The CDR3 runs to 11 residues. CDR3 region: CASSPHNEQFF. The CDR3 DNA reads as TGTGCCAGCAGCCCCCACAATGAGCAGTTCTTC.

V usage is TRBV9 and J usage is TRBJ1-1; D is ambiguous. This CDR3 is built from 15 residues. V shed 3 bases and J shed 0 bases, with 12 bases lying between them. CDR1 and CDR2 from the germline V gene are SGDLS and YYNGEE. The DNA of the CDR3 is TGTGCCAGCAGCGCCGGGGAGATTTTGAACACTGAAGCTTTCTTT. Its translation: CASSAGEILNTEAFF.

The chain combines TRBV7-7 with TRBJ2-1; 14 bases map to TRBD2. With V trimmed by 5 bases and J by 1 base, 4 bases remained unmatched. Germline V gives CDR1 SSHAT, CDR2 FNYEAQ (reference sequence). This CDR3 has 17 amino acids. This chain's CDR3 is CASSPRTSGGSYNEQFF. The CDR3 DNA follows: TGTGCCAGCAGCCCACGGACTAGCGGGGGGTCCTACAATGAGCAGTTCTTC.

The rearrangement uses TRBV28 and TRBJ2-7; D remains unclear. This CDR3 is built from 13 residues. Between the trimmed V and J ends, which lost 2 bases and 3 bases, there was a span of 8 bases. The germline gives CDR1 MDHEN, CDR2 SYDVKM. The CDR3 is CASSLNSFYEQYF. The DNA for the CDR3 is TGTGCCAGCAGTTTAAACTCCTTCTACGAGCAGTACTTC.

This chain uses TRBV6-5 with TRBJ2-7; D is undetermined. There are 13 residues in the CDR3. Germline V lookup: CDR1 MNHEY, CDR2 SVGAGI. V shed 2 bases and J shed 7 bases, with 12 bases lying between them. The CDR3 sequence is CASSYIELGEQYF. The CDR3 DNA follows: TGTGCCAGCAGTTACATCGAGCTCGGGGAGCAGTACTTC.

The rearrangement uses TRBV27 and TRBJ1-2; 7 bases are shared with TRBD1. The CDR3 totals 12 residues. Looked up from germline, CDR1 is MNHEY and CDR2 is SMNVEV (reference sequence). J lost 8 bases, V lost 3 bases, and 3 bases had no gene match. Written as DNA, the CDR3 is TGTGCCAGCAGTTTGACAGGGACGGGCTACACCTTC. Its translation: CASSLTGTGYTF.

This rearrangement joins TRBV11-2 to TRBJ1-2; D ambiguous. Germline CDR1 reads SGHAT; CDR2 reads FQNNGV. Trimming pared 1 base from V and 0 bases from J, leaving 6 bases between. This CDR3 is built from 14 residues. CDR3 sequence reads: CASSLAMANYGYTF. The CDR3 coding sequence is TGTGCCAGCAGCTTAGCTATGGCTAACTATGGCTACACCTTC.

This sequence joins TRBV5-6 and TRBJ1-1; D unclear. Germline V gene lookup returns CDR1 SGHDT and CDR2 YYEEEE. The CDR3 runs to 17 residues. V was clipped by 4 bases and J by 7 bases, with 26 bases between them. DNA of the CDR3: TGTGCCAGCAGCCCAATCGAGGACTGGACTGGAAGGGATGAAGCTTTCTTT. Protein: CASSPIEDWTGRDEAFF.

CDR3 nucleotide sequence: TGTGCCAGCAGTTTATGGGCCGATCCCCGCACAGATACGCAGTATTTT. Its protein is CASSLWADPRTDTQYF. The rearrangement links TRBV28 to TRBJ2-3, with no clear D. Germline CDR1 is MDHEN and CDR2 is SYDVKM. The CDR3 is 16 amino acids. The V gene lost 0 bases and the J gene lost 1 base, with 11 bases spanning the gap.

The chain uses TRBV28 and TRBJ1-5, with D tentatively TRBD1 (6 bases). The CDR3 runs 18 residues. Trimming removed 2 bases from V and 4 bases from J, with 21 bases in between. From germline, CDR1 is MDHEN and CDR2 SYDVKM. The CDR3 reads CASSLGPGRTAFNQPQHF. Here the CDR3 DNA reads TGTGCCAGCAGTTTAGGACCGGGTAGGACAGCTTTTAATCAGCCCCAGCATTTT.

This chain joins TRBV27 and TRBJ2-7; the D gene is possibly TRBD2 (5 bases). V lost 8 bases and J 5 bases, leaving 16 bases between the germline ends. Germline V gene sequence: CDR1 MNHEY, CDR2 SMNVEV (reference sequence). The CDR3 runs 13 residues. CDR3 nucleotide sequence: TGTGCCAGCGGAGAGGGTACCCCCGACGAGCAGTACTTC. Translated, it gives CASGEGTPDEQYF.

In its sample, this clone was seen once. The CDR3 loop is CACGDGGGRRNTEAFF. CDR3 in DNA: TGTGCCTGCGGGGATGGTGGGGGGCGGAGGAACACTGAAGCTTTCTTT. The chain employs TRBV30 and TRBJ1-1, with TRBD1 as a possible D gene (6 bases). Per germline, CDR1 GTSNPN and CDR2 SVGIG (reference sequence). There are 16 residues in the CDR3. Deletions cut 6 bases from V and 1 base from J, with 21 bases between. The full variable domain, with the rest looked up from reference TRBV30 and TRBJ1-1, is SQTIHQWPATLVQPVGSPLSLECTVEGTSNPNLYWYRQAAGRGLQLLFYSVGIGQISSEVPQNLSASRPQDRQFILSSKKLLLSDSGFYLCACGDGGGRRNTEAFFGQGTRLTVV.

This clone was seen only a few times. V is TRBV12-1 and J is TRBJ1-4. TRBV12-1 counts as a pseudogene. The CDR3 totals 18 residues. CDR3 sequence: CASSFGGPNPATNEKLFF. CDR3 DNA: TGTGCCAGCAGCTTTGGCGGACCGAACCCAGCAACTAATGAAAAACTGTTTTTT.

This clone is a singleton in its sample. The rearrangement links TRBV11-1 to TRBJ2-5; the match to TRBD1 covers 7 bases. The trim removed 4 bases at V and 4 bases at J, leaving 6 bases unmatched. In germline, CDR1 is SGHAT, CDR2 FQDESV (reference sequence). This CDR3 contains 14 residues. For the CDR3, the DNA is TGTGCCAGCAGCTCCTACAGGGGTGGAGAGACCCAGTACTTC. Protein product: CASSSYRGGETQYF. Looking up the rest from reference TRBV11-1 and TRBJ2-5 gives the full variable domain: EAEVAQSPRYKITEKSQAVAFWCDPISGHATLYWYRQILGQGPELLVQFQDESVVDDSQLPKDRFSAERLKGVDSTLKIQPAELGDSAMYLCASSSYRGGETQYFGPGTRLLVL.

This chain links TRBV7-6 with TRBJ2-7, with D possibly being TRBD2 (6 bases). The V and J ends lost 1 base and 2 bases respectively, with 24 bases between them. CDR1 and CDR2 from the germline V gene are SGHVS and FNYEAQ. The length of the CDR3 is 19 residues. The CDR3 sequence is CASSLGGLGSSGPAYEQYF. The CDR3, as DNA: TGTGCCAGCAGCTTAGGAGGGTTGGGGTCCAGCGGGCCGGCCTACGAGCAGTACTTC. Based on the CDR3 plus reference TRBV7-6 and TRBJ2-7, the full variable domain is GAGVSQSPRYKVTKRGQDVALRCDPISGHVSLYWYRQALGQGPEFLTYFNYEAQQDKSGLPNDRFSAERPEGSISTLTIQRTEQRDSAMYRCASSLGGLGSSGPAYEQYFGPGTRLTVT.

V and J are TRBV7-3 and TRBJ1-1; 8 nucleotides agree with TRBD1. The CDR3 runs 13 residues. With 5 bases clipped from V and 4 bases from J, the junction kept 3 bases outside the gene matches. Looked up from germline, CDR1 is SGHTA and CDR2 is FQGTGA. The CDR3 coding sequence is TGTGCCAGCAGCCAGGGACAGGCCACTGAAGCTTTCTTT. It yields the protein CASSQGQATEAFF.

The chain uses TRBV9 and TRBJ1-1; D is ambiguous. The germline CDR1 and CDR2 sequences are SGDLS and YYNGEE. V gave up 2 bases and J gave up 2 bases, with 7 bases separating them. The CDR3 is made up of 13 amino acids. The CDR3 loop is CASSVDGNTEAFF. DNA for the CDR3: TGTGCCAGCAGCGTTGACGGAAACACTGAAGCTTTCTTT. The entire variable domain, with the rest obtained from reference TRBV9 and TRBJ1-1, is as follows: DSGVTQTPKHLITATGQRVTLRCSPRSGDLSVYWYQQSLDQGLQFLIQYYNGEERAKGNILERFSAQQFPDLHSELNLSSLELGDSALYFCASSVDGNTEAFFGQGTRLTVV.

The J gene is TRBJ2-1, the V gene TRBV19; D possibly corresponds to TRBD2 (5 bases). CDR1 is LNHDA, CDR2 SQIVND, per germline (reference sequence). V shed 0 bases and J shed 0 bases, with 15 bases lying between them. The CDR3 is 18 residues long. The CDR3 nucleotides are TGTGCCAGTAGTATAGATACACCCGGACGGGGCTCCTACAATGAGCAGTTCTTC. Translation gives CASSIDTPGRGSYNEQFF.

The count of this clone is one. The V call is TRBV21-1, the J call TRBJ2-7. TRBV21-1 is tagged as a pseudogene. This CDR3 is built from 17 residues. The CDR3 protein is CASSKEEPAMVGNEQYF. Here the CDR3 DNA reads TGTGCCAGCAGCAAAGAAGAACCCGCCATGGTAGGGAACGAGCAGTACTTC.

V and J are TRBV5-1 and TRBJ2-1; 7 nucleotides line up with TRBD2. Germline values: CDR1 SGHRS, CDR2 YFSETQ. V dropped 0 bases and J dropped 7; count of bases not matched to a gene: 7. This CDR3 spans 15 amino acids. CDR3 amino acids: CASSLASGFTNEQFF. CDR3 bases: TGCGCCAGCAGCTTGGCTAGCGGTTTTACAAATGAGCAGTTCTTC.

The rearrangement uses TRBV11-1 and TRBJ2-1; 12 nucleotides line up with TRBD2. Losses at the gene ends were 4 bases for V and 0 bases for J; bases not matched to a gene: 7. This CDR3 is 18 amino acids long. The V gene's germline CDR1 is SGHAT and CDR2 FQDESV (reference sequence). CDR3 loop: CASSSRLAGGISYNEQFF. The CDR3 nucleotides are TGTGCCAGCAGCTCCCGGCTAGCGGGGGGGATCTCCTACAATGAGCAGTTCTTC.

A few counts support this clone. The chain links TRBV7-6 to TRBJ2-1; perhaps TRBD2 as D (5 bases). CDR1 and CDR2 from the germline V gene are SGHVS and FNYEAQ. The V and J ends lost 5 bases and 2 bases respectively, with 10 bases between them. This CDR3 is built from 14 residues. The CDR3 nucleotides are TGTGCCAGCAGCCCTGAGGGCCCCTACAATGAGCAGTTCTTC. The encoded protein is CASSPEGPYNEQFF.

This chain connects TRBV6-5 to TRBJ1-1; tentative D call: TRBD1 (5 bases). This CDR3 spans 16 amino acids. Germline V gene lookup returns CDR1 MNHEY and CDR2 SVGAGI. Trimming left V 3 bases short and J 4 bases short, with 18 bases between. The CDR3 DNA is TGTGCCAGCAGTTATAAAACAGGCCCCGGGGGCACTGAAGCTTTCTTT. Its protein is CASSYKTGPGGTEAFF.

There are a few counts of this clone. This chain joins TRBV10-1 and TRBJ2-7, with TRBD2 matching 9 bases. The V gene end was trimmed by 9 bases and the J gene end by 1 base; junction bases not matched to a gene: 4. The CDR3 covers 13 residues. Germline CDR1 and CDR2: WNHNN and SYGVQD (reference sequence). The CDR3 nucleotides read TGCGCCAGTAGCGGGAGTGGGTCCTACGAGCAGTACTTC. Its translation is CASSGSGSYEQYF.

This clone appeared a single time. V and J are TRBV4-1 and TRBJ1-5; TRBD1 matches 7 bases. Germline trimming cut 1 base from V and 6 bases from J; bases unmatched to any gene: 6. CDR1 MGHRA and CDR2 YSYEKL come from the germline V gene. The CDR3 length is 15 residues. CDR3 in amino acids: CASSQVEGAIQPQHF. The DNA of the CDR3 is TGCGCCAGCAGCCAAGTTGAGGGGGCCATTCAGCCCCAGCATTTT.